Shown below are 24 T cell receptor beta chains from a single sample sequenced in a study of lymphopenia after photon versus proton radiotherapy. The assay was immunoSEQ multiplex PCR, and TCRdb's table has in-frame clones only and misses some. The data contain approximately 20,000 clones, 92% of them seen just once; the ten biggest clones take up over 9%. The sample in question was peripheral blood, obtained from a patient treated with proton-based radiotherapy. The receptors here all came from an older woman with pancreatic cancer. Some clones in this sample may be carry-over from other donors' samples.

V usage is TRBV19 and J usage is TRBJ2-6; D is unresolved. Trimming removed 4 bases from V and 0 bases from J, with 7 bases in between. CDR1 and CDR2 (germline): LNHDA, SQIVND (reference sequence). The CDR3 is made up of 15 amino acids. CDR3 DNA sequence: TGTGCCAGTAGTAATGAAGACTCTGGGGCCAACGTCCTGACTTTC. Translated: CASSNEDSGANVLTF.

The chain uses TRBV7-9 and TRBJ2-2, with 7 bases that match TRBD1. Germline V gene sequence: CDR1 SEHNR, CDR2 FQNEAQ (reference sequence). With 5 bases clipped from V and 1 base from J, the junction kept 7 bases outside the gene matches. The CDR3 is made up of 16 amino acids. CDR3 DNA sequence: TGTGCCAGCAGCCCAAGGACAGGCCGGAACACCGGGGAGCTGTTTTTT. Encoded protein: CASSPRTGRNTGELFF.

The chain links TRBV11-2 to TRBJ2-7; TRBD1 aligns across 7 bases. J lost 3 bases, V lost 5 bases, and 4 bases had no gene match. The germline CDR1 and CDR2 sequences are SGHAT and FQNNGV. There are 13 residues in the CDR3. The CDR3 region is CASSPGQYYEQYF. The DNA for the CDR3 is TGTGCCAGCAGCCCGGGACAGTACTACGAGCAGTACTTC.

The CDR3 sequence is CASSFRRSSYEQYF. The CDR3 DNA is TGTGCCAGCAGCTTCCGGCGGAGCTCCTACGAGCAGTACTTC. The chain couples TRBV11-2 to TRBJ2-7; D remains ambiguous. Between the trimmed V and J ends, which lost 3 bases and 0 bases, there was a span of 9 bases. Germline V lookup: CDR1 SGHAT, CDR2 FQNNGV. This CDR3 comprises 14 residues.

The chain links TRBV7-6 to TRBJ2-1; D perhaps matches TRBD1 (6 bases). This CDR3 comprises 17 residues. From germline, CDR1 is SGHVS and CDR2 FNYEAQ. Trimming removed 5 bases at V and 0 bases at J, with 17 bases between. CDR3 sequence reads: CASSLIIGDNSYNEQFF. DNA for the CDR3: TGTGCCAGCAGCCTCATTATCGGGGACAACTCCTACAATGAGCAGTTCTTC.

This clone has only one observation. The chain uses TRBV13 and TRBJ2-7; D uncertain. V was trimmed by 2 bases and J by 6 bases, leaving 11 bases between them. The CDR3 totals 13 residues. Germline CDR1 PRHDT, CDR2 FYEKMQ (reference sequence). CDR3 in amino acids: CASSLQLTVEQYF. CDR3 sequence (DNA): TGTGCCAGCAGCTTACAGTTGACTGTCGAGCAGTACTTC.

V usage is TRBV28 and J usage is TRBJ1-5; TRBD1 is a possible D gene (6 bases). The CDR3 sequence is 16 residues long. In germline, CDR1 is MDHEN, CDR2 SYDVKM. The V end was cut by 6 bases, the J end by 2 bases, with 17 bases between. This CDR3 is CASRKAGGLGNQPQHF. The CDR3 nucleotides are TGTGCCAGCAGAAAAGCCGGGGGCTTGGGCAATCAGCCCCAGCATTTT. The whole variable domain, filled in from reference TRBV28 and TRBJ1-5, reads DVKVTQSSRYLVKRTGEKVFLECVQDMDHENMFWYRQDPGLGLRLIYFSYDVKMKEKGDIPEGYSVSREKKERFSLILESASTNQTSMYLCASRKAGGLGNQPQHFGDGTRLSIL.

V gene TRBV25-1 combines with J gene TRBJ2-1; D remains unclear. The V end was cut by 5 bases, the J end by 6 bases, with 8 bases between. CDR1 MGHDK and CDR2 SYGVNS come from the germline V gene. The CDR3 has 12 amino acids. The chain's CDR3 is CASSYWSNEQFF. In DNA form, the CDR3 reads TGTGCCAGCAGTTATTGGTCCAATGAGCAGTTCTTC.

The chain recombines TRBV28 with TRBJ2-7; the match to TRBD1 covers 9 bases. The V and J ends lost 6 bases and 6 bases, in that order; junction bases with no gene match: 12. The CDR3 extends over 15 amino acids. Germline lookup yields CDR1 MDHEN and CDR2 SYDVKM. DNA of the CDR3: TGTGCCAGCAGGATCCCGGGACAGGGTATTCGCGAGCAGTACTTC. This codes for CASRIPGQGIREQYF.

The CDR3 coding sequence is TGTGCCAGTAGGACGTCAGACCCGGGACAGGGACTCTATGGCTACACCTTC. Its translation: CASRTSDPGQGLYGYTF. The V and J genes are TRBV19 and TRBJ1-2; 9 bases line up with TRBD1. The V gene's germline CDR1 is LNHDA and CDR2 SQIVND (reference sequence). The length of the CDR3 is 17 residues. V lost 6 bases to trimming and J lost 4 bases; unmatched junction nucleotides: 15.

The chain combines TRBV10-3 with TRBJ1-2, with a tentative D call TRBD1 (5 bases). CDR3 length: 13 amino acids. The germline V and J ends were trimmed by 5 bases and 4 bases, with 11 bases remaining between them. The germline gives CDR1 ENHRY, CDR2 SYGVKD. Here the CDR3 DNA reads TGTGCCATCAGTCCCAGGGCCTCCTATGGCTACACCTTC. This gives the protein CAISPRASYGYTF.

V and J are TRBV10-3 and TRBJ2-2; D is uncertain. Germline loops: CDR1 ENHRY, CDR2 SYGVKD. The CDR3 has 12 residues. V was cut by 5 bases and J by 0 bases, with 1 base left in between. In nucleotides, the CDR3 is TGTGCCATCAGTCCGAACACCGGGGAGCTGTTTTTT. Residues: CAISPNTGELFF.

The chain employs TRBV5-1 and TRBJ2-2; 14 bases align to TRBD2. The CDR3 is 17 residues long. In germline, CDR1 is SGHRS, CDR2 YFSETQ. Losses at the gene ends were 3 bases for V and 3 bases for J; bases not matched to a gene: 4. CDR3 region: CASSSKGLAGDTGELFF. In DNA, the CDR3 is TGCGCCAGCAGCTCGAAGGGACTAGCGGGAGACACCGGGGAGCTGTTTTTT.

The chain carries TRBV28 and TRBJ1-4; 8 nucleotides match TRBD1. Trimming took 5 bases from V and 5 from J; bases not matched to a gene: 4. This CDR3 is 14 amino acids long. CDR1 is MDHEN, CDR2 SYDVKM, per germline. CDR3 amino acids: CASSRTGHNEKLFF. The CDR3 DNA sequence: TGTGCCAGCAGTCGGACAGGGCACAATGAAAAACTGTTTTTT. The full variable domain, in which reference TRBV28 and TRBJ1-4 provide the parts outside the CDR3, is DVKVTQSSRYLVKRTGEKVFLECVQDMDHENMFWYRQDPGLGLRLIYFSYDVKMKEKGDIPEGYSVSREKKERFSLILESASTNQTSMYLCASSRTGHNEKLFFGSGTQLSVL.

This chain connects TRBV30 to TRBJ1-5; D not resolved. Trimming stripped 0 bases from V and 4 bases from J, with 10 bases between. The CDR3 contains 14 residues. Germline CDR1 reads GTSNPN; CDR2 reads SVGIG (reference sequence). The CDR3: CAWSVRLRNQPQHF. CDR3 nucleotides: TGTGCCTGGAGTGTAAGGCTCAGAAATCAGCCCCAGCATTTT.

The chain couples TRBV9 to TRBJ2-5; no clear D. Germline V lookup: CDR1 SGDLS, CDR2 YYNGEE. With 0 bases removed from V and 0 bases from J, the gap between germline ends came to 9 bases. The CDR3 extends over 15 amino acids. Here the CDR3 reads CASSVAVGYQETQYF. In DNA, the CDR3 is TGTGCCAGCAGCGTAGCAGTCGGGTACCAAGAGACCCAGTACTTC.

The CDR3 region is CASSQTGNYGYTF. The CDR3 DNA reads as TGTGCCAGTAGTCAGACGGGAAACTATGGCTACACCTTC. The chain has TRBV19 and TRBJ1-2; D gene unclear. The V end lost 5 bases, the J end lost 2 bases, and 9 bases lay between the germline ends. This CDR3 spans 13 amino acids. Germline CDR1 and CDR2: LNHDA and SQIVND (reference sequence).

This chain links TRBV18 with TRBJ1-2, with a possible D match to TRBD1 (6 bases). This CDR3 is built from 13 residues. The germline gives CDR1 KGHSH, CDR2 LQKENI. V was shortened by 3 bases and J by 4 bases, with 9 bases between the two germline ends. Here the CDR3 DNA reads TGTGCCAGCTCACCGGACAGAACCTATGGCTACACCTTC. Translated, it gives CASSPDRTYGYTF. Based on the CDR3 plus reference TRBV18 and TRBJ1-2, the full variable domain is NAGVMQNPRHLVRRRGQEARLRCSPMKGHSHVYWYRQLPEEGLKFMVYLQKENIIDESGMPKERFSAEFPKEGPSILRIQQVVRGDSAAYFCASSPDRTYGYTFGSGTRLTVV.

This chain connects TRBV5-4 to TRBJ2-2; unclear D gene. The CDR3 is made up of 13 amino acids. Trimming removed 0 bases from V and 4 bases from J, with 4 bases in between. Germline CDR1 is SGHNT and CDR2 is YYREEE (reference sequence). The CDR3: CASSLVVTGELFF. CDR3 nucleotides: TGTGCCAGCAGCTTGGTTGTCACCGGGGAGCTGTTTTTT.

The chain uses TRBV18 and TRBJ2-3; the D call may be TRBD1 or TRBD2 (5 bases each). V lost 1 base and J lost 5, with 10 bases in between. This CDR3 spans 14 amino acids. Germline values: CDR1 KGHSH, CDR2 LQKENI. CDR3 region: CASSPRQGRDTQYF. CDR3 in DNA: TGTGCCAGCTCACCACGGCAGGGACGAGATACGCAGTATTTT.

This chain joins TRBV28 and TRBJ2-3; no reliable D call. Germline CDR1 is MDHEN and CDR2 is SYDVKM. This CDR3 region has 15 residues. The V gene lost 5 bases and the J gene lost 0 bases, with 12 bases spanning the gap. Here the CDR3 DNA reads TGTGCCAGCAGTAGTAGTCTTCCTAGCACAGATACGCAGTATTTT. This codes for CASSSSLPSTDTQYF.

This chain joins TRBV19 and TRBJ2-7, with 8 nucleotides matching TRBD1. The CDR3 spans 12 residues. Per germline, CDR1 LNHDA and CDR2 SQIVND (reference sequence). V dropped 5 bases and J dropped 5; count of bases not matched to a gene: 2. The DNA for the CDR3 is TGTGCCAGTAGTGACAGGGGCAACGAGCAGTACTTC. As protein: CASSDRGNEQYF.

The CDR3 sequence: CASSLDGDSNQPQHF. DNA of the CDR3: TGTGCCAGCAGCTTAGACGGTGATAGCAATCAGCCCCAGCATTTT. The J gene is TRBJ1-5, the V gene TRBV7-2; D is uncertain. The CDR3 totals 15 residues. CDR1 and CDR2 (germline): SGHTA, FQGNSA. Between the trimmed V and J ends, which lost 1 base and 0 bases, there was a span of 7 bases.

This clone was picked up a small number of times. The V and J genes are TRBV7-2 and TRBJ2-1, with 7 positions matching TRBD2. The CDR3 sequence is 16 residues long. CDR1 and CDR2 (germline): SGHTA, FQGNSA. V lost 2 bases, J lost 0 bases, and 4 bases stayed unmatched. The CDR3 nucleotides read TGTGCCAGCAGCTTAATGGGCGGGAGCTCCTACAATGAGCAGTTCTTC. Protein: CASSLMGGSSYNEQFF.